The clone carrying this T cell receptor (beta chain) came up a few times. UMIs and a universal primer site were added when TCR cDNA was made by 5'RACE template switching. TCRdb fed the 5' RACE reads into MiXCR, producing one record per CDR3 protein. The profile shows about 340,000 distinct CDR3 sequences, around 12% of them singletons. This sample was taken from a study of T cells after yellow fever vaccination. The V end was cut by 5 bases, the J end by 0 bases, with 11 bases between. Germline V gives CDR1 SGHTA, CDR2 FQGNSA. The CDR3 loop spans 15 amino acids. The TCR was taken from a man aged 18 to 29 who received the YFV17D yellow fever vaccine. The J gene is TRBJ2-1, the V gene TRBV7-2; D call uncertain. This specimen was CD4+ T cells sorted from PBMCs, taken 15 days after the yellow fever booster vaccination. CDR3 DNA: TGTGCCAGCAGCCCCCAAGCTAACTCCTACAATGAGCAGTTCTTC. Residues: CASSPQANSYNEQFF. Looking up the rest from reference TRBV7-2 and TRBJ2-1 gives the full variable domain: GAGVSQSPSNKVTEKGKDVELRCDPISGHTALYWYRQSLGQGLEFLIYFQGNSAPDKSGLPSDRFSAERTGGSVSTLTIQRTQQEDSAVYLCASSPQANSYNEQFFGPGTRLTVL.